These 9 T cell receptor beta chains share one sample of origin, sequenced in a study of shared clonotypes between healthy human individuals. TCRdb's copy holds only in-frame clones and misses some; the assay was immunoSEQ multiplex PCR. The table has millions of clones, about 92% seen once. The sequencing input was naive CD4+ T cells sorted from blood. Noted subset: CD45RA+ positively selected. These receptors came from a man aged 18-30 years in good health.

This chain links TRBV28 with TRBJ1-1; D is possibly TRBD1 (5 bases). Germline values: CDR1 MDHEN, CDR2 SYDVKM. The CDR3 consists of 15 residues. Trimming cost V 6 bases and J 3 bases, with 17 bases left between them. CDR3 loop: CASSLWGRKYTEAFF. DNA for the CDR3: TGTGCCAGCAGCCTGTGGGGGAGGAAATACACTGAAGCTTTCTTT.

Comments on this clone: The identical CDR3 is also encoded by other nucleotide sequences in the sample. V gene TRBV7-9 combines with J gene TRBJ2-3; maybe TRBD2 (5 bases). Per the germline V gene, CDR1 is SEHNR and CDR2 is FQNEAQ (reference sequence). The CDR3 length is 13 residues. V dropped 3 bases and J dropped 2 bases, with 6 bases sitting between them. The CDR3 is CASSLEVTDTQYF. The CDR3 DNA follows: TGTGCCAGCAGCTTGGAGGTCACAGATACGCAGTATTTT.

V usage is TRBV7-2 and J usage is TRBJ1-6, with TRBD1 matching over 7 bases. CDR3 length equals 15 residues. Per germline, CDR1 SGHTA and CDR2 FQGNSA. After removal of 6 bases from V and 10 bases from J, the junction contained 12 bases not matched to a gene. The CDR3 is CASRFVTGVGSPLHF. CDR3 DNA sequence: TGTGCCAGCAGATTTGTTACAGGGGTAGGATCACCCCTCCACTTT.

This clone showed up just once. The CDR3 loop reads CASNPPTAPTDTQYF. The CDR3 bases are TGTGCCAGCAATCCACCGACAGCCCCCACAGATACGCAGTATTTT. The chain is built from TRBV28 and TRBJ2-3; a weak D match, TRBD1 (5 bases). The CDR3 contains 15 residues. The V and J ends lost 7 bases and 2 bases respectively, with 16 bases between them. CDR1 is MDHEN, CDR2 SYDVKM, per germline.

J is TRBJ2-7 and V is TRBV9, with TRBD2 identical over 7 bases. In germline, CDR1 is SGDLS, CDR2 YYNGEE. The CDR3 consists of 15 residues. Germline trimming cut 0 bases from V and 0 bases from J; bases unmatched to any gene: 3. CDR3 bases: TGTGCCAGCAGCGTAGAAAGCGGGGACTCCTACGAGCAGTACTTC. Residues: CASSVESGDSYEQYF.

The chain recombines TRBV5-1 with TRBJ2-3; 10 bases align to TRBD2. V gave up 6 bases and J gave up 0 bases; unmatched junction bases: 7. The CDR3 runs 16 residues. Germline-derived CDR1 and CDR2 are SGHRS and YFSETQ. CDR3 in amino acids: CASTGRTSGSTDTQYF. The CDR3 DNA sequence: TGCGCCAGCACCGGGAGGACTAGCGGTAGCACAGATACGCAGTATTTT.

This chain joins TRBV30 and TRBJ1-5; no clear D gene. The germline V gene encodes CDR1 GTSNPN and CDR2 SVGIG (reference sequence). V lost 0 bases to trimming and J lost 0 bases, with 9 bases between them. The CDR3 consists of 15 residues. DNA for the CDR3: TGTGCCTGGAGTGTATCCGCGAATAGCAATCAGCCCCAGCATTTT. Translation gives CAWSVSANSNQPQHF.

J is TRBJ1-2 and V is TRBV5-1, with 10 bases aligning to TRBD1. CDR3 length: 16 residues. Germline trimming cut 2 bases from V and 6 bases from J; bases unmatched to any gene: 10. CDR1 is SGHRS and CDR2 is YFSETQ in the germline V gene. CDR3 DNA: TGCGCCAGCAGCTTACGGACAGGGGGTTCCCCAAATGGCTACACCTTC. Amino acids: CASSLRTGGSPNGYTF. Combining the CDR3 with reference TRBV5-1 and TRBJ1-2 gives the whole variable domain KAGVTQTPRYLIKTRGQQVTLSCSPISGHRSVSWYQQTPGQGLQFLFEYFSETQRNKGNFPGRFSGRQFSNSRSEMNVSTLELGDSALYLCASSLRTGGSPNGYTFGSGTRLTVV.

The V gene is TRBV18, the J gene TRBJ2-1, with 12 bases aligning to TRBD1. V lost 5 bases to trimming and J lost 5 bases; unmatched junction nucleotides: 7. Germline CDR1 and CDR2: KGHSH and LQKENI. The CDR3 is 16 residues long. The CDR3 loop is CASSFPGTGGHNEQFF. The CDR3 region has the DNA TGTGCCAGCTCATTCCCCGGGACAGGGGGCCACAATGAGCAGTTCTTC. The whole variable domain, filled in from reference TRBV18 and TRBJ2-1, reads NAGVMQNPRHLVRRRGQEARLRCSPMKGHSHVYWYRQLPEEGLKFMVYLQKENIIDESGMPKERFSAEFPKEGPSILRIQQVVRGDSAAYFCASSFPGTGGHNEQFFGPGTRLTVL.